The 5 T cell receptor beta chains below all came from one sample that was sequenced in a study of early T cells in non-severe SARS-CoV-2 infection. TCRdb re-derived calls from the 5' RACE reads in MiXCR, one entry per CDR3 protein. The profile shows tens of thousands of distinct CDR3 sequences, about 9.7% of them singletons. The sequencing sample was made of whole blood. The receptor set was obtained from an adult who was a healthcare worker with PCR-confirmed SARS-CoV-2 infection or an uninfected control (not recorded which).

This clonotype is medium-sized. The rearrangement links TRBV28 to TRBJ2-3, with D unresolved. The germline V and J ends were trimmed by 5 bases and 2 bases, with 14 bases remaining between them. The CDR3 is made up of 15 amino acids. Germline CDR1 MDHEN, CDR2 SYDVKM. In nucleotides, the CDR3 is TGTGCCAGCAGTCTGCCCTCGGGCCTCACAGATACGCAGTATTTT. It codes for CASSLPSGLTDTQYF.

This clonotype was found many times. The gene calls are TRBV9 and TRBJ2-1, with a possible D match to TRBD2 (5 bases). Per the germline V gene, CDR1 is SGDLS and CDR2 is YYNGEE. Trimming cost V 0 bases and J 7 bases, with 8 bases left between them. The CDR3 has 13 amino acids. The CDR3 DNA follows: TGTGCCAGCAGCGTAGGTTCGGGGAATGAGCAGTTCTTC. It yields the protein CASSVGSGNEQFF.

The table lists this clonotype with many counts. This rearrangement joins TRBV7-9 to TRBJ2-3; 10 bases map to TRBD2. V lost 6 bases, J lost 5 bases, and 5 bases stayed unmatched. CDR3 length: 14 amino acids. Germline-derived CDR1 and CDR2 are SEHNR and FQNEAQ (reference sequence). The CDR3 DNA follows: TGTGCCAGCAGTCGAGCGGGGGGGCAAGATACGCAGTATTTT. Amino acid sequence: CASSRAGGQDTQYF.

CDR3 protein: CASSLAVINRDGYTF. The DNA for the CDR3 is TGTGCCAGCAGCTTAGCCGTGATAAACAGGGATGGCTACACCTTC. The chain recombines TRBV7-9 with TRBJ1-2; D might be TRBD1 (6 bases). Germline CDR1 is SEHNR and CDR2 is FQNEAQ (reference sequence). Trimming left V 0 bases short and J 6 bases short, with 14 bases between. The CDR3 length is 15 residues.

This clonotype was detected many times. This sequence joins TRBV25-1 and TRBJ2-7; D may match TRBD1 or TRBD2 (5 bases each). CDR3 length equals 13 residues. V dropped 7 bases and J dropped 2 bases, with 12 bases sitting between them. CDR1 and CDR2 (germline): MGHDK, SYGVNS. The CDR3 reads CASNGDGTYEQYF. CDR3 coding DNA: TGTGCCAGCAACGGGGACGGTACCTACGAGCAGTACTTC.